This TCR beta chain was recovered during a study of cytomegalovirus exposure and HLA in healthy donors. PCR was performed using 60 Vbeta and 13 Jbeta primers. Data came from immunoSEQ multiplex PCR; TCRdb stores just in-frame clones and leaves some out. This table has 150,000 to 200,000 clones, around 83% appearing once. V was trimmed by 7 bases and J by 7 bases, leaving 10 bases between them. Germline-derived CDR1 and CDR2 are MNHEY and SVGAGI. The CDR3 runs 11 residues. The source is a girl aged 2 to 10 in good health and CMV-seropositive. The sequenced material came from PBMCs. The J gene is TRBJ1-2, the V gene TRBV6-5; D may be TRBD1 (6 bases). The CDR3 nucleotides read TGTGCCAGCACTAGGGGGTTTGGCTACACCTTC. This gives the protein CASTRGFGYTF.